This is a list of T cell receptor beta chains from one sample in a study of T cells in Graves' hyperthyroidism and ophthalmopathy. TCRdb re-derived calls from the multiplex PCR reads in MiXCR, one entry per CDR3 protein. The table includes some 360,000 distinct CDR3 sequences, approximately 15% detected once. Sequencing used blood. These receptors were taken from an older woman with Graves' hyperthyroidism. The CDR3 runs from the conserved cysteine through the conserved F or W. D genes are given only for firm matches. Size is stated for part of the rows, as once, few or many counts, or as a class when the clone is expanded.

J	D	size	V	DNA	CDR3
TRBJ2-1	TRBD2	-	TRBV20-1	TGCAGTGTGGAAGCGGGAGCGCCCACCTACAATGAGCAGTTCTTC	CSVEAGAPTYNEQFF
TRBJ2-1	-	many	TRBV27	TGTGCCAGCAGTTTATCGAAGGGGGTATACAATGAGCAGTTCTTC	CASSLSKGVYNEQFF
TRBJ2-1	TRBD2	few	TRBV6-1	TGTGCCAGCAGAGCCTCCGGGACTAGATACAATGAGCAGTTCTTC	CASRASGTRYNEQFF
TRBJ2-7	TRBD2	many	TRBV6-1	TGTGCCAGCAGGCCGACTAGCGGGGGTTTAAAGCAGTACTTC	CASRPTSGGLKQYF
TRBJ2-7	-	many	TRBV6-1	TGTGCCAGCAGTGGGGACGACCCCTACGAGCAGTACTTC	CASSGDDPYEQYF
TRBJ2-7	TRBD2	many	TRBV20-1	TGCAGTGCTAGTGGCCTAGCGGGAGGAGGATCCTACGAGCAGTACTTC	CSASGLAGGGSYEQYF
TRBJ1-2	-	many	TRBV5-1	TGCGCCAGTGCGGGGGTGCGGGGCTACACCTTC	CASAGVRGYTF
TRBJ1-1	-	many	TRBV7-9	TGTGCCAGCAGCACCCCAGGGCTGAACACTGAAGCTTTCTTT	CASSTPGLNTEAFF
TRBJ2-3	TRBD2	few	TRBV5-4	TGTGCCAGCAAGCTAGCGGAGAACACAGATACGCAGTATTTT	CASKLAENTDTQYF
TRBJ1-1	-	many	TRBV18	TGTGCCAGCTCACCACCGAGTGGGGGGCGCGGGGACACTGAAGCTTTCTTT	CASSPPSGGRGDTEAFF
TRBJ1-2	-	many	TRBV27	TGTGCCAGCAGTTTATTCGGGACACAAGCTAACTATGGCTACACCTTC	CASSLFGTQANYGYTF
TRBJ2-1	TRBD2	many	TRBV7-6	TGTGCCAGCAGCTTAGGGCCAGCGGGAGCGGGTAATGAGCAGTTCTTC	CASSLGPAGAGNEQFF
TRBJ2-3	-	few	TRBV4-2	TGTGCCAGCAGCCAAGCCCCGGGACTCAGCACAGATACGCAGTATTTT	CASSQAPGLSTDTQYF
TRBJ1-1	TRBD1	few	TRBV5-1	TGCGCCAGCAGCTTTGGGGACAGTCTCAACACTGAAGCTTTCTTT	CASSFGDSLNTEAFF
TRBJ2-7	-	-	TRBV6-1	TGTGCCAGCAGGAGGACGGGCGCGGGGGAGCAGTACTTC	CASRRTGAGEQYF
TRBJ2-4	-	once	TRBV18	TGTGCCAGCTCACCACCGGGCAGGGTGGAAAACATTCAGTACTTC	CASSPPGRVENIQYF
TRBJ2-3	-	many	TRBV9	TGTGCCAGCAGCTCCTCAATAGCGGCGACCACAGATACGCAGTATTTT	CASSSSIAATTDTQYF
TRBJ1-4	TRBD1	many	TRBV12-3/TRBV12-4	TGTGCCAGCAGATGGACAGGGGGGACTAATGAAAAACTGTTTTTT	CASRWTGGTNEKLFF
TRBJ2-1	TRBD1	-	TRBV4-1	TGCGCCAGCAGCAACTGGGACAGGGGACTCGGTAATGAGCAGTTCTTC	CASSNWDRGLGNEQFF
TRBJ2-6	-	few	TRBV9	TGTGCCAGCAGCGCTTGGAGGGCTGGGGCCAACGTCCTGACTTTC	CASSAWRAGANVLTF
TRBJ2-1	TRBD2	many	TRBV12-5	TGTGCTAGTGGTTTGGTACTGGGCACAAGCGGGAGCTCCTACAATGAGCAGTTCTTC	CASGLVLGTSGSSYNEQFF
TRBJ2-6	-	few	TRBV19	TGTGCCAGTAGTAGGGACCTCTCTGGGGCCAACGTCCTGACTTTC	CASSRDLSGANVLTF
TRBJ1-4	-	-	TRBV10-3	TGTGCCATCAGTGAAAAGGCAACAACTAATGAAAAACTGTTTTTT	CAISEKATTNEKLFF
TRBJ2-1	-	many	TRBV9	TGTGCCAGCAGCCCAGGCGGGGGCGTTAGCTCCTACAATGAGCAGTTCTTC	CASSPGGGVSSYNEQFF
TRBJ1-1	TRBD1	few	TRBV4-1	TGCGCCAGCAGCCACCGACAGGGGAACACTGAAGCTTTCTTT	CASSHRQGNTEAFF
TRBJ1-1	TRBD1	-	TRBV11-2	TGTGCCAGCAGACAAGGGACAGGGCCCACTGAAGCTTTCTTT	CASRQGTGPTEAFF
TRBJ2-7	-	-	TRBV7-2	TGCGCCAGCAGCCAAGAGCAACGGGAGACCGTCGAGCAGTACTTC	CASSQEQRETVEQYF
TRBJ2-5	TRBD1	-	TRBV19	TGTGCCAGTAGTCCCGTGACAGGGAAGACCCAGTACTTC	CASSPVTGKTQYF
TRBJ2-3	TRBD2	many	TRBV9	TGTGCCAGCAGCGTAGTGATCTTAGCGGGAGGCGAGACAGATACGCAGTATTTT	CASSVVILAGGETDTQYF
TRBJ1-1	TRBD1	many	TRBV2	TGTGCCAGCAGTGGGGACAGGGGTATTGAAGCTTTCTTT	CASSGDRGIEAFF
TRBJ2-7	-	many	TRBV20-1	TGCAGTGCTGGGGGGCAGGACACCGTTGGCTACGAGCAGTACTTC	CSAGGQDTVGYEQYF
TRBJ1-6	-	-	TRBV3-1	TGTGCCAGCAGCCAAGGAGGCGTGAATTCACCCCTCCACTTT	CASSQGGVNSPLHF
TRBJ2-5	-	few	TRBV20-1	TGCAGTGCTTTTTTACAGAACCAAGAGACCCAGTACTTC	CSAFLQNQETQYF
TRBJ1-2	TRBD1	many	TRBV2	TGTGCCAGCAGTCTCGACAGGGAGGTTTACTATGGCTACACCTTC	CASSLDREVYYGYTF
TRBJ1-1	TRBD1	-	TRBV6-1	TGTGCCAGCAGTCGGGACAGGGGAACTGAAGCTTTCTTT	CASSRDRGTEAFF
TRBJ2-2	TRBD1	-	TRBV29-1	TGCAGCGTTGAGGTCCCTCCGGGACAGGGGATCACCGGGGAGCTGTTTTTT	CSVEVPPGQGITGELFF
TRBJ1-2	TRBD1	many	TRBV28	TGTGCCAGCACTACGGGACAGGGAGCATTCTATGGCTACACCTTC	CASTTGQGAFYGYTF
TRBJ2-7	TRBD2	many	TRBV2	TGTGCCAGCATTAGGCTAGCGGTCTCCTACGAGCAGTACTTC	CASIRLAVSYEQYF
TRBJ2-1	TRBD2	few	TRBV7-9	TGTGCCAGCAGGACCGACCCCGGTAGCGGGAGGGATGAGCAGTTCTTC	CASRTDPGSGRDEQFF
TRBJ2-6	-	-	TRBV12-3/TRBV12-4	TGTGCCAGCAGTCCCCCGGGGACGACTGGGGCCAACGTCCTGACTTTC	CASSPPGTTGANVLTF
TRBJ2-5	-	-	TRBV2	TGTGCCAGCAGTGAGCTGGACAGCCAAGAGACCCAGTACTTC	CASSELDSQETQYF
TRBJ2-2	TRBD1	-	TRBV9	TGTGCCAGCAGCGGGACAGGGTTTTCCGGGGAGCTGTTTTTT	CASSGTGFSGELFF
TRBJ1-1	-	many	TRBV15	TGTGCCACCAGCAGAGTAGGTCTGAACACTGAAGCTTTCTTT	CATSRVGLNTEAFF
TRBJ2-3	-	-	TRBV7-9	TGTGCCAGCAGCTTATCGGCGGAGGATACGCAGTATTTT	CASSLSAEDTQYF
TRBJ1-2	-	many	TRBV18	TGTGCCAGCTCACCATACGGGGCTAACTATGGCTACACCTTC	CASSPYGANYGYTF
TRBJ2-5	-	-	TRBV20-1	TGCAGTGCTAGACTAGCGTACCAAGAGACCCAGTACTTC	CSARLAYQETQYF
TRBJ2-7	-	many	TRBV18	TGTGCCAGCTCACCACCTTCGGGGGTCGAGCAGTACTTC	CASSPPSGVEQYF